The 13 T cell receptor beta chains below all came from one sample that was sequenced in a study of blood T cell repertoires in COVID-19. Data came from immunoSEQ multiplex PCR; TCRdb stores just in-frame clones and leaves some out. Seen here are around 100,000 clones, 88% observed once, and the top ten hold approximately 5%. Sample: peripheral blood. These receptors were collected from a human donor in a cohort sampled during active COVID-19.

The V gene is TRBV9, the J gene TRBJ2-3; 8 bases match TRBD2. V lost 0 bases and J lost 1; bases outside the gene matches: 4. This CDR3 spans 16 amino acids. Per germline, CDR1 SGDLS and CDR2 YYNGEE. The CDR3 is CASSVARGGRTDTQYF. In DNA form, the CDR3 reads TGTGCCAGCAGCGTAGCTCGGGGGGGGCGCACAGATACGCAGTATTTT.

The V call is TRBV7-9, the J call TRBJ2-1; the match to TRBD2 covers 14 bases. The length of the CDR3 is 16 residues. The germline gives CDR1 SEHNR, CDR2 FQNEAQ (reference sequence). V lost 1 base, J lost 6 bases, and 2 bases stayed unmatched. The CDR3 loop reads CASSLGLAGGANEQFF. CDR3 sequence (DNA): TGTGCCAGCAGCTTAGGACTAGCGGGAGGGGCCAATGAGCAGTTCTTC. Based on the CDR3 plus reference TRBV7-9 and TRBJ2-1, the full variable domain is DTGVSQNPRHKITKRGQNVTFRCDPISEHNRLYWYRQTLGQGPEFLTYFQNEAQLEKSRLLSDRFSAERPKGSFSTLEIQRTEQGDSAMYLCASSLGLAGGANEQFFGPGTRLTVL.

The CDR3 DNA sequence: TGCGCCAGCAGCTTGGGGACTCTAACCGAGCAGTACTTC. It is translated as CASSLGTLTEQYF. The chain links TRBV5-1 to TRBJ2-7; the D gene is possibly TRBD2 (5 bases). CDR3 size: 13 residues. CDR1 and CDR2 (germline): SGHRS, YFSETQ. V gave up 0 bases and J gave up 6 bases, with 10 bases separating them.

This clone was detected once. The chain links TRBV24-1 to TRBJ1-5; D gene unclear. CDR1 and CDR2 (germline): KGHDR, SFDVKD. The CDR3 has 13 amino acids. V was shortened by 5 bases and J by 8 bases, with 12 bases between the two germline ends. This CDR3 is CATSGFSTEPQHF. Written as DNA, the CDR3 is TGTGCCACCAGTGGGTTTTCCACTGAGCCCCAGCATTTT.

In this sample, this clone turned up once. The chain recombines TRBV24-1 with TRBJ2-7, with 12 bases aligning to TRBD2. With V trimmed by 2 bases and J by 3 bases, 4 bases remained unmatched. This CDR3 contains 16 residues. Germline lookup yields CDR1 KGHDR and CDR2 SFDVKD. CDR3 loop: CATSDSTSGSFYEQYF. CDR3 bases: TGTGCCACCAGTGATTCGACTAGCGGGAGTTTCTACGAGCAGTACTTC.

This clone was detected only a few times. The V call is TRBV3-1 (or the pseudogene TRBV3-2), the J call TRBJ1-2; no clear D. Germline V lookup: CDR1 LGHDT, CDR2 YNNKEL (reference sequence). V shed 4 bases and J shed 4 bases, with 13 bases lying between them. This CDR3 region has 14 residues. The CDR3 DNA reads TGTGCCAGCAGCCCCACAAGAGCGGTCTATGGCTACACCTTC. It encodes CASSPTRAVYGYTF.

The rearrangement uses TRBV28 and TRBJ2-7; 9 bases line up with TRBD2. Per the germline V gene, CDR1 is MDHEN and CDR2 is SYDVKM. Unmatched junction bases numbered 5, after V lost 4 bases and J lost 1 base. The CDR3 has 15 residues. Here the CDR3 reads CASSSLAGESYEQYF. The CDR3 DNA follows: TGTGCCAGCAGTTCGTTAGCGGGAGAATCCTACGAGCAGTACTTC.

V gene TRBV6-5 combines with J gene TRBJ2-5; 7 bases map to TRBD2. Trimming took 6 bases from V and 2 from J; bases not matched to a gene: 9. The CDR3 contains 15 residues. Germline V CDR1 and CDR2: MNHEY, SVGAGI. The CDR3: CASRWVGAGQETQYF. Here the CDR3 DNA reads TGTGCCAGCAGGTGGGTGGGAGCGGGGCAAGAGACCCAGTACTTC.

The rearrangement uses TRBV19 and TRBJ1-1; possible D gene TRBD1, 5 bases. CDR1 LNHDA and CDR2 SQIVND come from the germline V gene (reference sequence). CDR3 length equals 12 residues. The V end lost 5 bases, the J end lost 5 bases, and 9 bases lay between the germline ends. CDR3 coding DNA: TGTGCCAGTAGTGCGCAGGGTACTGAAGCTTTCTTT. Translation gives CASSAQGTEAFF.

This clone was seen a single time. The chain joins TRBV19 to TRBJ2-1, with TRBD1 matching 10 bases. Germline loops: CDR1 LNHDA, CDR2 SQIVND (reference sequence). This CDR3 has 14 amino acids. The junction had 6 bases not matched to a gene; V was cut back by 3 bases and J by 10 bases. The CDR3 nucleotides are TGTGCCAGTAGTATCAGACAGGGGGCGGAGGAGCAGTTCTTC. It translates to CASSIRQGAEEQFF.

V usage is TRBV30 and J usage is TRBJ1-1, with D perhaps matching TRBD1 (5 bases). This CDR3 comprises 15 residues. Germline CDR1 GTSNPN, CDR2 SVGIG (reference sequence). V gave up 2 bases and J gave up 0 bases, with 13 bases separating them. CDR3 sequence reads: CAWSKRQTMNTEAFF. CDR3 nucleotide sequence: TGTGCCTGGAGTAAGAGACAGACAATGAACACTGAAGCTTTCTTT.

This chain connects TRBV5-6 to TRBJ2-3; 11 bases are shared with TRBD2. Losses at the gene ends were 4 bases for V and 1 base for J; bases not matched to a gene: 5. The germline V gene encodes CDR1 SGHDT and CDR2 YYEEEE. This CDR3 comprises 16 residues. The CDR3, as DNA: TGTGCCAGCAGCCCGGGACTAGCGGCAGGCACAGATACGCAGTATTTT. This encodes CASSPGLAAGTDTQYF.

The genes are TRBV28 and TRBJ1-1; TRBD1 aligns across 8 bases. The germline CDR1 and CDR2 sequences are MDHEN and SYDVKM. The trim removed 1 base at V and 2 bases at J, leaving 9 bases unmatched. The CDR3 is made up of 17 amino acids. CDR3 DNA: TGTGCCAGCAGTTTATACGACTGGACAGGGTTTAACACTGAAGCTTTCTTT. Its translation: CASSLYDWTGFNTEAFF. The full variable domain, completed using reference TRBV28 and TRBJ1-1, is DVKVTQSSRYLVKRTGEKVFLECVQDMDHENMFWYRQDPGLGLRLIYFSYDVKMKEKGDIPEGYSVSREKKERFSLILESASTNQTSMYLCASSLYDWTGFNTEAFFGQGTRLTVV.